This TCR beta chain was sequenced in a study of Graves' ophthalmopathy and Graves' hyperthyroidism. The overall study: Prior to any treatment, peripheral blood was collected at the time of initial diagnosis.

The germline gives CDR1 SGHTA, CDR2 FQGNSA. The CDR3 has 16 residues. In donors with ophthalmopathy, activity was moderate-to-severe, with CAS ≥3, NOSPECS ≥4 and duration under 3 months. Pregnancy or lactation, uncontrolled infections and other autoimmune diseases were grounds for excluding patients. The authors used Ficoll-Paque density gradient centrifugation to separate PBMCs. The input was around 10 ml of fresh peripheral blood. CDR3 regions of TCR beta were amplified from RNA transcripts. HTBI primers were employed in first-round RT-PCR, then a second-round multiplex PCR followed. MiXCR, applied by TCRdb to the multiplex PCR reads, yields one record per CDR3 protein. The sample lists about 740,000 distinct CDR3 sequences; about 44% were seen once. A remark on this clonotype: One junction end does not reproduce the germline sequence, and a read error may be involved.

The V and J genes are TRBV7-2 and TRBJ1-6; 7 bases are shared with TRBD1. The sequencing input was peripheral blood. This clonotype originated in an adult man with Graves' ophthalmopathy. The CDR3 reads CAGSLAARQGNSPLHF. DNA of the CDR3: TGTGCCGGCAGCTTAGCCGCCCGACAGGGAAATTCACCCCTCCACTTT.